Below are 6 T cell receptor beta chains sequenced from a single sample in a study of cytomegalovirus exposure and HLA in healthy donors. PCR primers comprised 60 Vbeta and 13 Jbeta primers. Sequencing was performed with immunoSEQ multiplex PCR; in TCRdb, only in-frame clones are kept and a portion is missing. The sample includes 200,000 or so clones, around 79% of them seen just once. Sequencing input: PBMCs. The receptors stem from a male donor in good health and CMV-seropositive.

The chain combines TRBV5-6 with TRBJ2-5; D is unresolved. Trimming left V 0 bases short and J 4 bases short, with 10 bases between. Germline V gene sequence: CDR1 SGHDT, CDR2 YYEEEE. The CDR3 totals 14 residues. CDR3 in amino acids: CASSLAVSPETQYF. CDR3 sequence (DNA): TGTGCCAGCAGCTTGGCAGTGTCTCCAGAGACCCAGTACTTC.

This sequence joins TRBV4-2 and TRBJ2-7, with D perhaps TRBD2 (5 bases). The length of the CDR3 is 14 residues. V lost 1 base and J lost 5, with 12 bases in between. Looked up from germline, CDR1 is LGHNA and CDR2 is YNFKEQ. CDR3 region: CASSQVSGINEQYF. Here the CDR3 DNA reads TGTGCCAGCAGCCAAGTATCCGGGATCAACGAGCAGTACTTC.

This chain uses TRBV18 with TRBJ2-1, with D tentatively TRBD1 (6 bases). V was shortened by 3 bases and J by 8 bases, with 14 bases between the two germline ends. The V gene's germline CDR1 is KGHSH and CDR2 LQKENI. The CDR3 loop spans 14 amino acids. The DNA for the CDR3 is TGTGCCAGCTCACCGGCAGGGGTATCCCATGAGCAGTTCTTC. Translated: CASSPAGVSHEQFF.

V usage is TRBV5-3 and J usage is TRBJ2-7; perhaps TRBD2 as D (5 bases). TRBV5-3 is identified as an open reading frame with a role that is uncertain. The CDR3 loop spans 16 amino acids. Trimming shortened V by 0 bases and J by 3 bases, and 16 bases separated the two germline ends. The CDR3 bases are TGTGCCAGAAGCTTGGCATCGCGGGCTGATTACTACGAGCAGTACTTC. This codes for CARSLASRADYYEQYF.

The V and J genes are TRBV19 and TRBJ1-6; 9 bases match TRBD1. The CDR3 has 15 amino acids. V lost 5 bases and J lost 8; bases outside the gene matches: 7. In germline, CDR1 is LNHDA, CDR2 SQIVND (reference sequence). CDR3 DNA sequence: TGTGCCAGTAGTTCTTGGGACAGGGTATATTCACCCCTCCACTTT. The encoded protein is CASSSWDRVYSPLHF.

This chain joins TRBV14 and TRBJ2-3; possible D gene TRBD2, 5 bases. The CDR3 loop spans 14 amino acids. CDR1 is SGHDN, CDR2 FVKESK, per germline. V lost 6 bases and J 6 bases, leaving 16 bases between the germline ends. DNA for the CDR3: TGTGCCAGCAGTCACTTAGCGAAGGCGGATACGCAGTATTTT. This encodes CASSHLAKADTQYF.